The present entry profiles one T cell receptor (beta chain) with its context. What it recognizes is unknown. When replicate PCRs were run on sorted subsets, they used about 200 ng DNA, some 29,000 T cell genomes. The method was immunoSEQ multiplex PCR; TCRdb's version includes in-frame clones alone and lacks a portion of them. The data show some 2.4 million clones, 93% seen once. This CDR3 is 16 amino acids long. Germline lookup yields CDR1 LNHDA and CDR2 SQIVND (reference sequence). The ends were cut back, 5 bases at V and 1 base at J, with 15 bases in the middle. This entry is derived from a study of shared clonotypes between healthy human individuals. Broader study findings: The four-donor shared clonotypes exceeded non-shared clonotypes in generation probability, with non-shared ones scoring lower.

The chain combines TRBV19 with TRBJ1-5; no clear D. The receptor was derived from a man aged 18 to 29 in good health. Some clones in this sample may be carry-over from other donors' samples. The sample was naive CD4+ T cells from PBMCs. Subset specified: CD45RA+ positively selected. The CDR3 reads CASSDSRTRSNQPQHF. The CDR3 coding sequence is TGTGCCAGTAGTGACTCTCGAACCCGGAGCAATCAGCCCCAGCATTTT. Combining the CDR3 with reference TRBV19 and TRBJ1-5 gives the whole variable domain DGGITQSPKYLFRKEGQNVTLSCEQNLNHDAMYWYRQDPGQGLRLIYYSQIVNDFQKGDIAEGYSVSREKKESFPLTVTSAQKNPTAFYLCASSDSRTRSNQPQHFGDGTRLSIL.